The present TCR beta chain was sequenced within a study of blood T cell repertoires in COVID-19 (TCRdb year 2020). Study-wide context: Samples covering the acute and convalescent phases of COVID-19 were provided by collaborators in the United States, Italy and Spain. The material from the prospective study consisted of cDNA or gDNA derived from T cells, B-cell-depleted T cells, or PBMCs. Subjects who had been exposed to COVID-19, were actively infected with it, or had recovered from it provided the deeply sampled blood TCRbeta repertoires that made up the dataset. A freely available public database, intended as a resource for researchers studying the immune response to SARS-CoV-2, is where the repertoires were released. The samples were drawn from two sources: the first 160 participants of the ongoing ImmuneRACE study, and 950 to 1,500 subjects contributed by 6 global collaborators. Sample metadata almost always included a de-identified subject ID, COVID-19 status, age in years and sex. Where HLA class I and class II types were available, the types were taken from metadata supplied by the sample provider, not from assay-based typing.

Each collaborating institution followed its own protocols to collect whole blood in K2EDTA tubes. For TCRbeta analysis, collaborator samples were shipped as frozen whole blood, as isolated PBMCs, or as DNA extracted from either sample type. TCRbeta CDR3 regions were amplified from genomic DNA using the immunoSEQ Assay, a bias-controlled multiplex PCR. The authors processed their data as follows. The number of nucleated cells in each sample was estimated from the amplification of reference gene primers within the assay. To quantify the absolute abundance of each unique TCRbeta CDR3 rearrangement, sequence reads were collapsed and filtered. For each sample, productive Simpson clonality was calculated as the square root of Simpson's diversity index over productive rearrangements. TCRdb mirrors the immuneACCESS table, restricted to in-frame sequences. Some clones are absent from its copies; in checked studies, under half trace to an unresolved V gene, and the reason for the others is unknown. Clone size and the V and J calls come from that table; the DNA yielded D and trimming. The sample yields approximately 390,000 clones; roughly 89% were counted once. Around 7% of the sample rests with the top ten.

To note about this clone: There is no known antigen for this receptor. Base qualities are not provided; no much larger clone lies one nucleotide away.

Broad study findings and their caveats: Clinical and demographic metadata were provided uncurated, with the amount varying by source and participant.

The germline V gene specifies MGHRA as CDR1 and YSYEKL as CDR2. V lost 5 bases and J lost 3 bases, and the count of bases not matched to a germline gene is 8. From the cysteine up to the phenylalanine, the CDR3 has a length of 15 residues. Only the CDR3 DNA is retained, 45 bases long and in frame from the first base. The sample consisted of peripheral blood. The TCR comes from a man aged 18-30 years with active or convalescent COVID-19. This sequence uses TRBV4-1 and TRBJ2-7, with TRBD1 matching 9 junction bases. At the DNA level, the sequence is TGCGCCAGCAGCGTCCAGGACAGGGGAGACTACGAGCAGTACTTC. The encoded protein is CASSVQDRGDYEQYF.